The 31 T cell receptor beta chains presented below share a single source sample, sequenced in a study of T-cell memory formation after mild COVID-19. TCRdb reprocessed the 5' RACE reads with MiXCR, giving one entry per CDR3 protein. The table lists over 150,000 distinct CDR3 sequences, under 20% of them singletons. Sequenced input: PBMCs or a T cell subset sorted from them (not recorded which). These receptor sequences come from a young man who had mild COVID-19 (a few samples of this study predate the infection). Cell type and time point are not known.

The chain combines TRBV6-2 or TRBV6-3 with TRBJ2-7; possibly TRBD2 for D (5 bases). CDR3 length equals 12 residues. Germline values: CDR1 MNHEY, CDR2 SVGEGT. Deletions cut 6 bases from V and 7 bases from J, with 13 bases between. The CDR3 here is CASRTLGKEQYF. The CDR3 region has the DNA TGTGCCAGCAGGACACTAGGGAAAGAGCAGTACTTC.

This clonotype appeared a few times. The chain couples TRBV6-2 or TRBV6-3 to TRBJ2-6, with D perhaps matching TRBD2 (6 bases). Trimming took off 5 bases at V and 0 bases at J, with 11 bases between the two ends. CDR1 is MNHEY, CDR2 SVGEGT, per germline. This CDR3 is 16 amino acids long. The CDR3 DNA sequence: TGTGCCAGCAGTGCACCGGGAGACTCTGGGGCCAACGTCCTGACTTTC. Translation: CASSAPGDSGANVLTF.

The chain couples TRBV20-1 to TRBJ2-1; perhaps D is TRBD1 or TRBD2 (6 bases each). Germline V CDR1 and CDR2: DFQATT, SNEGSKA (reference sequence). The ends were cut back, 2 bases at V and 10 bases at J, with 12 bases in the middle. The CDR3 is made up of 12 amino acids. CDR3 loop: CSARRGAAEQFF. Written as DNA, the CDR3 is TGCAGTGCTAGAAGGGGGGCGGCAGAGCAGTTCTTC.

The genes are TRBV27 and TRBJ1-5; D is possibly TRBD1 (5 bases). The CDR3 covers 14 residues. Germline CDR1 MNHEY, CDR2 SMNVEV (reference sequence). The germline V and J ends were trimmed by 4 bases and 6 bases, with 13 bases remaining between them. The chain's CDR3 is CASSSAGKSQPQHF. DNA for the CDR3: TGTGCCAGCAGTTCGGCAGGGAAAAGTCAGCCCCAGCATTTT.

This chain uses TRBV12-3 or TRBV12-4 with TRBJ2-5, with D possibly matching TRBD1 (6 bases). Trimming cost V 10 bases and J 5 bases, with 14 bases left between them. There are 12 residues in the CDR3. CDR3 protein: CATSTGYETQYF. CDR3 coding DNA: TGTGCCACCTCAACAGGGTACGAGACCCAGTACTTC.

The table lists this clonotype with a few counts. The gene calls are TRBV2 and TRBJ2-7; D unclear. The germline gives CDR1 SNHLY, CDR2 FYNNEI. The CDR3 runs 15 residues. V gave up 1 base and J gave up 3 bases, with 13 bases separating them. CDR3 bases: TGTGCCAGCAGTGAAGGCAGCCTGAACATCTACGAGCAGTACGTC. As protein: CASSEGSLNIYEQYV.

The table lists this clonotype with a few counts. This sequence joins TRBV5-1 and TRBJ2-7; 7 nucleotides line up with TRBD1. This CDR3 has 14 amino acids. Germline trimming cut 4 bases from V and 0 bases from J; bases unmatched to any gene: 4. Germline values: CDR1 SGHRS, CDR2 YFSETQ. The CDR3 reads CASSTGQLSYEQYF. CDR3 bases: TGCGCCAGCAGCACGGGACAGCTCTCCTACGAGCAGTACTTC.

V and J are TRBV2 and TRBJ1-1; TRBD1 agrees at 7 bases. The CDR3 is 14 residues long. Unmatched junction bases numbered 5, after V lost 7 bases and J lost 0 bases. Germline V CDR1 and CDR2: SNHLY, FYNNEI. CDR3 loop: CASTWGQMNTEAFF. For the CDR3, the DNA is TGTGCCAGCACCTGGGGACAGATGAACACTGAAGCTTTCTTT.

This rearrangement joins TRBV12-3 or TRBV12-4 to TRBJ2-2; 7 bases match TRBD1. CDR3 length: 15 residues. V was clipped by 6 bases and J by 5 bases; unmatched bases: 9. CDR3 in DNA: TGTGCCAGCAGGGACAACAGGGGCGGGACCGGGGAGCTGTTTTTT. Its protein product is CASRDNRGGTGELFF.

This clonotype was observed a few times. The chain employs TRBV5-1 and TRBJ1-2; 10 nucleotides line up with TRBD1. The V and J ends lost 4 bases and 3 bases, in that order; junction bases with no gene match: 0. CDR1 and CDR2 (germline): SGHRS, YFSETQ. This CDR3 contains 13 residues. The CDR3 region has the DNA TGCGCCAGCAGCGGGACAGGGGACTATGGCTACACCTTC. It yields the protein CASSGTGDYGYTF.

This clonotype occurred a few times. The chain employs TRBV20-1 and TRBJ1-5, with unresolved D. There are 14 residues in the CDR3. Per germline, CDR1 DFQATT and CDR2 SNEGSKA (reference sequence). The ends were cut back, 5 bases at V and 0 bases at J, with 11 bases in the middle. As DNA, the CDR3 is TGCAGTGCTCAATCGGGTAATAGCAATCAGCCCCAGCATTTT. It specifies CSAQSGNSNQPQHF.

This clonotype has more than one count but fewer than ten. This chain uses TRBV12-3 or TRBV12-4 with TRBJ1-2; D might be TRBD1 (5 bases). This CDR3 is built from 12 residues. The V end was cut by 9 bases, the J end by 4 bases, with 12 bases between. For the CDR3, the DNA is TGTGCCAGTAGGGACGTCGGCTATGGCTACACCTTC. This codes for CASRDVGYGYTF.

The chain couples TRBV2 to TRBJ2-7; TRBD1 is a possible D gene (5 bases). Looked up from germline, CDR1 is SNHLY and CDR2 is FYNNEI. V lost 4 bases and J lost 3, with 10 bases in between. The CDR3 runs 13 residues. The CDR3 reads CASSAPQVYEQYV. The CDR3 DNA follows: TGTGCCAGCAGTGCTCCACAGGTCTACGAGCAGTACGTC.

V is TRBV9 and J is TRBJ2-3; the D is unclear. Germline lookup yields CDR1 SGDLS and CDR2 YYNGEE. The V end was cut by 4 bases, the J end by 2 bases, with 11 bases between. This CDR3 region has 14 residues. This CDR3 is CASSPQMVTDTQYF. CDR3 DNA sequence: TGTGCCAGCAGCCCCCAAATGGTCACAGATACGCAGTATTTT.

V gene TRBV7-3 combines with J gene TRBJ2-1, with D perhaps matching TRBD2 (5 bases). This CDR3 region has 12 residues. CDR1 and CDR2 (germline): SGHTA, FQGTGA. V was pared by 5 bases and J by 6 bases, with 8 bases between. The CDR3 sequence is CASSGGLNEQFF. In DNA form, the CDR3 reads TGTGCCAGCAGCGGCGGGCTCAATGAGCAGTTCTTC.

The J gene is TRBJ2-7, the V gene TRBV2; unclear D gene. Trimming shortened V by 2 bases and J by 3 bases, and 8 bases separated the two germline ends. CDR3 length: 13 residues. CDR1 is SNHLY and CDR2 is FYNNEI in the germline V gene. CDR3 bases: TGTGCCAGCAGTGAAAGGCTTTACTACGAGCAGTACGTC. This codes for CASSERLYYEQYV.

The rearrangement uses TRBV6-5 and TRBJ1-1; unclear D gene. This CDR3 comprises 13 residues. Deletions cut 3 bases from V and 6 bases from J, with 11 bases between. The germline V gene has CDR1 MNHEY and CDR2 SVGAGI. The CDR3 nucleotides read TGTGCCAGCAGTTATTTCGGTTGGTCTGAAGCTTTCTTT. Translating it yields CASSYFGWSEAFF.

This clonotype was found a few times. The chain employs TRBV5-1 and TRBJ2-1; D remains ambiguous. CDR1 and CDR2 (germline): SGHRS, YFSETQ. Trimming took off 4 bases at V and 7 bases at J, with 9 bases between the two ends. The CDR3 extends over 12 amino acids. CDR3: CASSTDGNEQFF. CDR3 coding DNA: TGCGCCAGCAGCACTGACGGGAATGAGCAGTTCTTC.

The chain joins TRBV2 to TRBJ1-1, with D tentatively TRBD1 (5 bases). Trimming stripped 8 bases from V and 2 bases from J, with 12 bases between. The CDR3 spans 13 residues. CDR1 is SNHLY, CDR2 FYNNEI, per germline. The CDR3: CASYAGLNTEAFF. CDR3 bases: TGTGCCAGCTATGCAGGGTTAAACACTGAAGCTTTCTTT.

This clonotype appeared once. The gene calls are TRBV6-5 and TRBJ1-1; 9 bases line up with TRBD1. CDR1 MNHEY and CDR2 SVGAGI come from the germline V gene. CDR3 size: 17 residues. The trim removed 0 bases at V and 4 bases at J, leaving 9 bases unmatched. CDR3 sequence (DNA): TGTGCCAGCAGTTACTCATTCGGGACAGGGTCGCTCACTGAAGCTTTCTTT. This gives the protein CASSYSFGTGSLTEAFF.

This clonotype was detected a few times. The V call is TRBV6-2 or TRBV6-3, the J call TRBJ1-4; D unclear. Germline V gives CDR1 MNHEY, CDR2 SVGEGT. The V end lost 0 bases, the J end lost 8 bases, and 13 bases lay between the germline ends. The CDR3 runs to 15 residues. In DNA form, the CDR3 reads TGTGCCAGCAGTTACTCGCGGAGGTCTGAGGAAAAACTGTTTTTT. Protein product: CASSYSRRSEEKLFF.

The chain joins TRBV4-3 to TRBJ2-3; unclear D gene. Trimming took 0 bases from V and 4 from J, leaving 8 bases between them. The CDR3 extends over 14 amino acids. Germline values: CDR1 LGHNA, CDR2 YSLEER. The CDR3 DNA reads as TGCGCCAGCAGCCAAGAAGGGCCCTCAGATACGCAGTATTTT. This codes for CASSQEGPSDTQYF.

The rearrangement links TRBV6-6 to TRBJ1-2; 7 bases agree with TRBD1. The CDR3 runs 14 residues. V lost 6 bases and J lost 6; bases outside the gene matches: 10. Germline V gives CDR1 MNHNY, CDR2 SVGAGI (reference sequence). CDR3 nucleotides: TGTGCCAGCAGAGTTCGACAGGGTATCGATGGCTACACCTTC. This gives the protein CASRVRQGIDGYTF.

The rearrangement links TRBV20-1 to TRBJ2-5, with D tentatively TRBD1 (6 bases). CDR3 length: 12 amino acids. The germline gives CDR1 DFQATT, CDR2 SNEGSKA (reference sequence). Trimming took 3 bases from V and 3 from J, leaving 8 bases between them. CDR3 sequence reads: CSASGQKETQYF. CDR3 nucleotides: TGCAGTGCTAGCGGACAGAAAGAGACCCAGTACTTC.

The chain uses TRBV6-6 and TRBJ1-2; no clear D. This CDR3 region has 14 residues. Germline-derived CDR1 and CDR2 are MNHNY and SVGAGI (reference sequence). V was cut by 6 bases and J by 0 bases, with 11 bases left in between. The CDR3 here is CASSPWGANYGYTF. The CDR3 DNA sequence: TGTGCCAGCAGCCCGTGGGGAGCTAACTATGGCTACACCTTC.

V is TRBV6-4 and J is TRBJ2-3, with TRBD1 matching over 9 bases. There are 18 residues in the CDR3. V trimming: 2 bases; J trimming: 2 bases; junction bases outside the gene matches: 11. Germline V gene lookup returns CDR1 MRHNA and CDR2 SNTAGT. The chain's CDR3 is CASSDGTGPFISTDTQYF. The DNA of the CDR3 is TGTGCCAGCAGTGACGGGACAGGGCCTTTCATTTCCACAGATACGCAGTATTTT.

This clonotype was seen more than once but under ten times. V and J are TRBV28 and TRBJ2-7; possibly TRBD2 for D (6 bases). V gave up 2 bases and J gave up 6 bases, with 11 bases separating them. CDR3 length equals 13 residues. Per germline, CDR1 MDHEN and CDR2 SYDVKM. The CDR3 nucleotides are TGTGCCAGCAGTTTAGGGCAGGGAGGCGAGCAGTACGTC. Amino acid sequence: CASSLGQGGEQYV.

This clonotype turned up a few times. The genes are TRBV6-5 and TRBJ1-6, with D tentatively TRBD1 (5 bases). Germline CDR1 is MNHEY and CDR2 is SVGAGI. This CDR3 contains 14 residues. Deletions cut 7 bases from V and 10 bases from J, with 17 bases between. For the CDR3, the DNA is TGTGCCAGCACCCCCGGAGGGGCGGTATCACCCCTCCACTTT. It encodes CASTPGGAVSPLHF.

This clonotype appeared a few times. This sequence joins TRBV9 and TRBJ2-1, with TRBD2 matching 13 bases. Trimming took 0 bases from V and 0 from J; bases not matched to a gene: 3. Per germline, CDR1 SGDLS and CDR2 YYNGEE. This CDR3 spans 18 amino acids. This CDR3 reads CASSVATSGGDSYNEQFF. The CDR3 DNA reads TGTGCCAGCAGCGTAGCTACTAGCGGGGGGGACTCCTACAATGAGCAGTTCTTC.

The rearrangement links TRBV29-1 to TRBJ2-1; TRBD1 matches at 10 bases. Trimming at V came to 7 bases and at J to 8 bases, leaving 8 bases not matched to a gene. The germline gives CDR1 SQVTM, CDR2 ANQGSEA. The CDR3 length is 13 residues. DNA for the CDR3: TGCAGCGGAGGCCGGGACAGGGGCGATGAGCAGTTCTTC. Its protein product is CSGGRDRGDEQFF.

The chain combines TRBV27 with TRBJ2-1, with 11 bases aligning to TRBD2. Germline V gene lookup returns CDR1 MNHEY and CDR2 SMNVEV (reference sequence). This CDR3 comprises 15 residues. Germline trimming cut 5 bases from V and 10 bases from J; bases unmatched to any gene: 10. The CDR3 coding sequence is TGTGCCAGCAGTCCCATAGCGGGGGGGCGTTGGGAGCAGTTCTTC. The encoded protein is CASSPIAGGRWEQFF.